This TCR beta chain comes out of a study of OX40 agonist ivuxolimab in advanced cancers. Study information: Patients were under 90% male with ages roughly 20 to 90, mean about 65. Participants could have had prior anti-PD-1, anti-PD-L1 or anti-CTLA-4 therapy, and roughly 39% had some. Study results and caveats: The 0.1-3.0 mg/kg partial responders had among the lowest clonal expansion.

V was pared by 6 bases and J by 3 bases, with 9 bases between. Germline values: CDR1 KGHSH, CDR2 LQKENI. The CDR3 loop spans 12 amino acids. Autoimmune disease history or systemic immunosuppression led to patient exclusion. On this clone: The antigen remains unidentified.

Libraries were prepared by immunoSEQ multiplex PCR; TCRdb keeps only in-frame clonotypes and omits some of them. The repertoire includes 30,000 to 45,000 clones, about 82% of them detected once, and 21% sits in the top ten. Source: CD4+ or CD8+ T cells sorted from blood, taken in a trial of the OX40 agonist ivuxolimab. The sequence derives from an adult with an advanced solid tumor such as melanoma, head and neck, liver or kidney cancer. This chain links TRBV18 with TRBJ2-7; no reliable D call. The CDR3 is CASSLLNYEQYF. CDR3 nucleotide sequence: TGTGCCAGCTCTTTGTTAAACTACGAGCAGTACTTC.